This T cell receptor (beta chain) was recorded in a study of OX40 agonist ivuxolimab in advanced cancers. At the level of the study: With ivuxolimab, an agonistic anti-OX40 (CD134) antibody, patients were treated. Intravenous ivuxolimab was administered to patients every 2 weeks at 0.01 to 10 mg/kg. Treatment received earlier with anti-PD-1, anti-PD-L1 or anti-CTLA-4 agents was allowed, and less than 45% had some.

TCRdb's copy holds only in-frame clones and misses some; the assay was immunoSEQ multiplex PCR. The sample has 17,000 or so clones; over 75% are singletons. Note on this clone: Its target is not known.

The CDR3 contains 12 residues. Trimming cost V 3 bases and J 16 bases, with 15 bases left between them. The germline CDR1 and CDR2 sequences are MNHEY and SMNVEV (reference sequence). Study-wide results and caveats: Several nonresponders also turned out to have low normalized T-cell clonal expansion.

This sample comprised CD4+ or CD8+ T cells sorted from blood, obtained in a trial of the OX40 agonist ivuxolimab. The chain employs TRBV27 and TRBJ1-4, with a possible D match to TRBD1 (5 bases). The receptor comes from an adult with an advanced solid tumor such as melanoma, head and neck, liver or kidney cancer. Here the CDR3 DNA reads TGTGCCAGCAGTTTTAACTCCGCTCAGGGGTTTTTT. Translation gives CASSFNSAQGFF. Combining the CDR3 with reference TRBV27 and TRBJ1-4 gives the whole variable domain EAQVTQNPRYLITVTGKKLTVTCSQNMNHEYMSWYRQDPGLGLRQIYYSMNVEVTDKGDVPEGYKVSRKEKRNFPLILESPSPNQTSLYFCASSFNSAQGFFGSGTQLSVL.